The sequence of this TCR beta chain was determined in a study of T cell repertoires in ileal Crohn's disease. CDR3 length: 14 residues. The germline gives CDR1 SGDLS, CDR2 YYNGEE. The V segment lost 4 bases and the J segment 3 bases; nucleotides outside the gene matches: 7. TCRdb keeps only in-frame clones here, not all; method: immunoSEQ multiplex PCR. The sample gives about 15,000 clones, about 60% of which show up once; roughly 6.2% is in the top ten. This clone was counted between two and nine times. The chain couples TRBV9 to TRBJ2-7; 7 bases agree with TRBD2. Sequenced sample: ileal tissue. This receptor was taken from an adult with Crohn's disease. This chain's CDR3 is CASSPSGKLYEQYF. For the CDR3, the DNA is TGTGCCAGCAGCCCCAGCGGGAAGCTCTACGAGCAGTACTTC.